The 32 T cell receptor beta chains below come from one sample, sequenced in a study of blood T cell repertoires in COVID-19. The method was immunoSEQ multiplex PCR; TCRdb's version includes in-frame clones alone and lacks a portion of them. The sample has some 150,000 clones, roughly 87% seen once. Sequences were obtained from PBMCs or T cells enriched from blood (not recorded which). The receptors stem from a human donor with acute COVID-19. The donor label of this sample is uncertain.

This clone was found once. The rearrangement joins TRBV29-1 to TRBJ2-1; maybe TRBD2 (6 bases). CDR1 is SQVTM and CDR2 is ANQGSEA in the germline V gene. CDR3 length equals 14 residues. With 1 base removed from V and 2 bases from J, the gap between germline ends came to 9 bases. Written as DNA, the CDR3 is TGCAGCGTTGAAGGGACTACAGCCTACAATGAGCAGTTCTTC. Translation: CSVEGTTAYNEQFF.

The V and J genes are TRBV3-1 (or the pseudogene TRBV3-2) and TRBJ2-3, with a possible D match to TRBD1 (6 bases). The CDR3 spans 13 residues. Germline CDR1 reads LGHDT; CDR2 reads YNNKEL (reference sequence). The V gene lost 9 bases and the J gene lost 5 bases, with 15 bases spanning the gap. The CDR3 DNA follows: TGTGCCAGTGGAAGGGGGATGGAAGATACGCAGTATTTT. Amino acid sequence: CASGRGMEDTQYF.

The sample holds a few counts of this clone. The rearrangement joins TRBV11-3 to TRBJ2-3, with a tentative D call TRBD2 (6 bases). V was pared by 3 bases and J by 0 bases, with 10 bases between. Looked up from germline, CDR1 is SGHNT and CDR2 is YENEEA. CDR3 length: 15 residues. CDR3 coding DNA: TGTGCCAGCAGCTTCGGGCGGGGAAGCACAGATACGCAGTATTTT. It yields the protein CASSFGRGSTDTQYF.

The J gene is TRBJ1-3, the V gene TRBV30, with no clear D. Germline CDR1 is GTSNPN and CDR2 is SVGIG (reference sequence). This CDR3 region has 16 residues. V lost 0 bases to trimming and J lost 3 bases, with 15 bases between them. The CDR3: CAWSVPGSGFGNTIYF. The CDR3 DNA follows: TGTGCCTGGAGTGTGCCGGGATCAGGCTTTGGAAACACCATATATTTT.

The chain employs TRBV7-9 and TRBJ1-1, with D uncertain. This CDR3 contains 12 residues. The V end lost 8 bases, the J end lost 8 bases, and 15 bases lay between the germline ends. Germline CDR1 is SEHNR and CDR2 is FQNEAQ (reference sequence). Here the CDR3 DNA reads TGTGCCAGCGAAGGCGGGAGCCAAGAAGCTTTCTTT. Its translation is CASEGGSQEAFF.

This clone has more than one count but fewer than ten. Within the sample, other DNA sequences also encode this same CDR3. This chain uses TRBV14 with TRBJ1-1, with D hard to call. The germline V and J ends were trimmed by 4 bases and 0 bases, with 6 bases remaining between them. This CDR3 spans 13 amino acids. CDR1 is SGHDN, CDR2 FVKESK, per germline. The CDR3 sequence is CASSRALNTEAFF. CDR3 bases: TGTGCCAGCAGCCGGGCGTTGAACACTGAAGCTTTCTTT. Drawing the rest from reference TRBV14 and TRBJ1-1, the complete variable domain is EAGVTQFPSHSVIEKGQTVTLRCDPISGHDNLYWYRRVMGKEIKFLLHFVKESKQDESGMPNNRFLAERTGGTYSTLKVQPAELEDSGVYFCASSRALNTEAFFGQGTRLTVV.

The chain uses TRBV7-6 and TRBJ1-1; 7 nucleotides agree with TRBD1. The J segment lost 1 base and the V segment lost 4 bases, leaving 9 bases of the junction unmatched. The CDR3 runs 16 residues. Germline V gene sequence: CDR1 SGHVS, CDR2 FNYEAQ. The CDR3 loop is CASSSYLQGPNTEAFF. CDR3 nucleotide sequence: TGTGCCAGCAGCTCTTACTTACAGGGGCCGAACACTGAAGCTTTCTTT. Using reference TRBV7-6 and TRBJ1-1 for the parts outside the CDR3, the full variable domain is GAGVSQSPRYKVTKRGQDVALRCDPISGHVSLYWYRQALGQGPEFLTYFNYEAQQDKSGLPNDRFSAERPEGSISTLTIQRTEQRDSAMYRCASSSYLQGPNTEAFFGQGTRLTVV.

The CDR3 DNA is TGCGCCAGCAGCCCTGGGGGGGGAATGGTGGGTTTCGATGAGCAGTTCTTC. Amino acids: CASSPGGGMVGFDEQFF. The rearrangement uses TRBV4-1 and TRBJ2-1, with TRBD2 matching over 7 bases. CDR1 and CDR2 from the germline V gene are MGHRA and YSYEKL. Trimming cost V 4 bases and J 8 bases; bases outside gene matches: 17. The CDR3 runs to 17 residues.

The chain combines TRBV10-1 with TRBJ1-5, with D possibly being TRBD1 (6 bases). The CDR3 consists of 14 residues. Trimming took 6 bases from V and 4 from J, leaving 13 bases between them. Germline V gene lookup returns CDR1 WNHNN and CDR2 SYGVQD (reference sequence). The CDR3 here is CASRGGLQNQPQHF. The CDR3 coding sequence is TGCGCCAGCAGAGGGGGTCTACAAAATCAGCCCCAGCATTTT.

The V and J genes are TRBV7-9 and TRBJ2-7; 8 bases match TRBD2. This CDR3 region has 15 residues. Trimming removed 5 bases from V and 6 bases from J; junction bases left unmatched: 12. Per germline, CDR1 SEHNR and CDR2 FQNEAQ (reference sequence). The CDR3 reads CASSQPGTSLSEQYF. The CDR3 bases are TGTGCCAGCAGCCAACCCGGGACTAGTCTTAGCGAGCAGTACTTC. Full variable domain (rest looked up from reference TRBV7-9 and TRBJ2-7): DTGVSQNPRHKITKRGQNVTFRCDPISEHNRLYWYRQTLGQGPEFLTYFQNEAQLEKSRLLSDRFSAERPKGSFSTLEIQRTEQGDSAMYLCASSQPGTSLSEQYFGPGTRLTVT.

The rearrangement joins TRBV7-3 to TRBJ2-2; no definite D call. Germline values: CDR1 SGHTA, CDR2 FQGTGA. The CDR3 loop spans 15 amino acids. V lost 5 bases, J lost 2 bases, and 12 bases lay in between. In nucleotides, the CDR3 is TGTGCCAGCAGCCCGGGTTACCCTAACACCGGGGAGCTGTTTTTT. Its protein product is CASSPGYPNTGELFF.

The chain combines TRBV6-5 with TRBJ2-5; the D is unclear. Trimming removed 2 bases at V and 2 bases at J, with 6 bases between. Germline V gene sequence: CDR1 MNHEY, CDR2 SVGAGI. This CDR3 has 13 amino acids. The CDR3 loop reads CASSYPGQETQYF. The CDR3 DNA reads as TGTGCCAGCAGTTACCCCGGTCAAGAGACCCAGTACTTC.

CDR3 residues: CASSFGSAGVLIYEQYF. CDR3 in DNA: TGTGCCAGCAGCTTTGGGAGTGCGGGGGTACTTATCTACGAGCAGTACTTC. The V and J genes are TRBV7-2 and TRBJ2-7; TRBD2 aligns across 7 bases. The V gene's germline CDR1 is SGHTA and CDR2 FQGNSA. The CDR3 totals 17 residues. V trimming: 3 bases; J trimming: 3 bases; junction bases outside the gene matches: 14.

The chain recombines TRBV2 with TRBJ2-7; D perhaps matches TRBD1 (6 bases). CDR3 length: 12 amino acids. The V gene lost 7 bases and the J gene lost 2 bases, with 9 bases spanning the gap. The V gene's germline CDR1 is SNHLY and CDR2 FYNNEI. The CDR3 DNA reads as TGTGCCAGCAACGAGGGGGCCTACGAGCAGTACTTC. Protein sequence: CASNEGAYEQYF.

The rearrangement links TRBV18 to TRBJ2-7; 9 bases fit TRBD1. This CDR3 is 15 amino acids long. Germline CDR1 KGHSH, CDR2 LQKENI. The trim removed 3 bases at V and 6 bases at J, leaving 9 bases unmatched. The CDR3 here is CASSPGGTGSGEQYF. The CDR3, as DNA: TGTGCCAGCTCACCGGGGGGGACAGGGTCGGGCGAGCAGTACTTC.

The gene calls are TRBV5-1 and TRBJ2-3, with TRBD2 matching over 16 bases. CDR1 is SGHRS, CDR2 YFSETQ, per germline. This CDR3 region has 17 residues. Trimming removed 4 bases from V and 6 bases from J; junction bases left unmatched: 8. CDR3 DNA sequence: TGCGCCAGCAGCCCCGGGACTAGCGGGGGGGCAAGGGATACGCAGTATTTT. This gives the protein CASSPGTSGGARDTQYF.

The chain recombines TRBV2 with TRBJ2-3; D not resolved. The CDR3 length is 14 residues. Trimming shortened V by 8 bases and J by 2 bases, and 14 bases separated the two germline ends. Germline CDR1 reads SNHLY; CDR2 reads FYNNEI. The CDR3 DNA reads TGTGCCAGCTTGGCCGCCTCATTCACAGATACGCAGTATTTT. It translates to CASLAASFTDTQYF.

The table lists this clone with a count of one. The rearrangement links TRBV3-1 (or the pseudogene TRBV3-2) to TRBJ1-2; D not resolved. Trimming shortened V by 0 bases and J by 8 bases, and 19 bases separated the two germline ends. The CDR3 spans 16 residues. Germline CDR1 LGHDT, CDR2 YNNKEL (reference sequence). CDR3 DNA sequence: TGTGCCAGCAGCCAAGATCGAGGAGGGAGGAGACGGGGCTACACCTTC. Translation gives CASSQDRGGRRRGYTF.

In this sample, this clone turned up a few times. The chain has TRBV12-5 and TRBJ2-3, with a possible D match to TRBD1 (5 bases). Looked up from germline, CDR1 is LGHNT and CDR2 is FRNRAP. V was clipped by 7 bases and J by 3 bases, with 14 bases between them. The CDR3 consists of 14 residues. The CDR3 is CASEPDIGTDTQYF. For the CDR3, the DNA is TGTGCTAGTGAACCGGACATCGGGACAGATACGCAGTATTTT.

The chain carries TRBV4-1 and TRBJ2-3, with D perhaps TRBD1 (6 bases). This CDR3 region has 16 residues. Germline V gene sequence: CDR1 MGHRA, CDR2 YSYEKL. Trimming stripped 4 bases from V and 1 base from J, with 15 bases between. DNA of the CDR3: TGCGCCAGCAGCCTCCAACTCAGGGGTGGCACAGATACGCAGTATTTT. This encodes CASSLQLRGGTDTQYF.

As DNA, the CDR3 is TGTGCCAGCGCCCCTCTAAGGGGGAACACTGAAGCTTTCTTT. It yields the protein CASAPLRGNTEAFF. This chain joins TRBV18 and TRBJ1-1, with D possibly matching TRBD1 (5 bases). The germline V gene encodes CDR1 KGHSH and CDR2 LQKENI. The CDR3 runs to 14 residues. Trimming shortened V by 8 bases and J by 1 base, and 14 bases separated the two germline ends.

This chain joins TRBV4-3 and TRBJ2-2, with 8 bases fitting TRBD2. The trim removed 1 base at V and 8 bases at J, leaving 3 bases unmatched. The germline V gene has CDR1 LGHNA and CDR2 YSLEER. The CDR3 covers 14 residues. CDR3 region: CASSQGASGGELFF. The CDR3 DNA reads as TGCGCCAGCAGCCAAGGAGCTAGCGGGGGGGAGCTGTTTTTT.

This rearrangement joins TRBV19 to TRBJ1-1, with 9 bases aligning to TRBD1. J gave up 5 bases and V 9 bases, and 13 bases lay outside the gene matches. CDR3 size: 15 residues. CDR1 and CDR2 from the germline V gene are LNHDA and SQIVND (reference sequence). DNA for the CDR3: TGTGCCAGCTCCCGGGACAGGGAAGATAGTACTGAAGCTTTCTTT. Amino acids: CASSRDREDSTEAFF. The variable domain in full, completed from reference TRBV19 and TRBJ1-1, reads DGGITQSPKYLFRKEGQNVTLSCEQNLNHDAMYWYRQDPGQGLRLIYYSQIVNDFQKGDIAEGYSVSREKKESFPLTVTSAQKNPTAFYLCASSRDREDSTEAFFGQGTRLTVV.

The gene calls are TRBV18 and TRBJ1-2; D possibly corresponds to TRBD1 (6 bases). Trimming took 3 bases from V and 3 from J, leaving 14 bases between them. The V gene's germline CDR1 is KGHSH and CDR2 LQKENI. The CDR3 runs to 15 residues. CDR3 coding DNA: TGTGCCAGCTCACCCGCTGAAGGGGGTGACTATGGCTACACCTTC. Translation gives CASSPAEGGDYGYTF.

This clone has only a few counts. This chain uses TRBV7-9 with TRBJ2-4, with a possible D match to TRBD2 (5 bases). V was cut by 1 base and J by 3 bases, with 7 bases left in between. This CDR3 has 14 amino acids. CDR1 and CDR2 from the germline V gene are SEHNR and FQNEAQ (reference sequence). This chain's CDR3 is CASSLVRGKNIQYF. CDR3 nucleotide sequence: TGTGCCAGCAGCTTAGTTCGGGGCAAAAACATTCAGTACTTC.

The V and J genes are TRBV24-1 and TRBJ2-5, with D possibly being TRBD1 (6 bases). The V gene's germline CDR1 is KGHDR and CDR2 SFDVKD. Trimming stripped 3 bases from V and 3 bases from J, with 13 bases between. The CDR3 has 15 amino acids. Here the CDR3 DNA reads TGTGCCACCAGTGATAAACAGGGTTTAGAAGAGACCCAGTACTTC. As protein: CATSDKQGLEETQYF.

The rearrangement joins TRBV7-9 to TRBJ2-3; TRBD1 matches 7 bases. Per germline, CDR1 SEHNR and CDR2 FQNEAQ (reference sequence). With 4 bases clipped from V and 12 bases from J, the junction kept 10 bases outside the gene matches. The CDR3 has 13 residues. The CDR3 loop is CASSSRQGGVQYF. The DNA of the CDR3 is TGTGCCAGCAGCTCACGACAGGGTGGGGTTCAGTATTTT.

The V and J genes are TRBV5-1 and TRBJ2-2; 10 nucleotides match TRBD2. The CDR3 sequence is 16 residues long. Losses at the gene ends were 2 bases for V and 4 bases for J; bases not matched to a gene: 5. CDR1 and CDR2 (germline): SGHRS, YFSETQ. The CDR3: CASSLPGLATTGELFF. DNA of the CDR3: TGCGCCAGCAGCTTACCGGGACTAGCGACCACCGGGGAGCTGTTTTTT.

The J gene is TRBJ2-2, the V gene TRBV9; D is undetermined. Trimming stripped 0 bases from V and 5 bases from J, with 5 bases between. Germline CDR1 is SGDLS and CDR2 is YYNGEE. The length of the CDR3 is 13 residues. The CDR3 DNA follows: TGTGCCAGCAGCGTAGCCAGGACCGGGGAGCTGTTTTTT. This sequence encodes CASSVARTGELFF.

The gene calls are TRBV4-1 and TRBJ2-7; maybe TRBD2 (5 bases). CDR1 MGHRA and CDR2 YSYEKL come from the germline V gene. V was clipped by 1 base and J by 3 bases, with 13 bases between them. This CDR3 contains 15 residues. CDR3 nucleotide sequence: TGCGCCAGCAGCCAAGCGGGCGGGTTCCTCTACGAGCAGTACTTC. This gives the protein CASSQAGGFLYEQYF.

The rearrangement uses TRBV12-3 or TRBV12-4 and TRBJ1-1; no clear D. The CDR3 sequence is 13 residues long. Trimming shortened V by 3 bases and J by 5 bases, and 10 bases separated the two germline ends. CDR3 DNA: TGTGCCAGCAGTTTTAGTGGAGGGACTGAAGCTTTCTTT. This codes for CASSFSGGTEAFF.

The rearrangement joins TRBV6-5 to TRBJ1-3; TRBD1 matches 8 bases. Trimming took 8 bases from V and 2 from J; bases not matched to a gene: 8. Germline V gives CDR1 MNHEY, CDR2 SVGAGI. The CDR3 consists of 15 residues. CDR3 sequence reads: CASGRGTGPGNTIYF. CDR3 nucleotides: TGTGCCAGCGGGAGGGGGACAGGACCTGGAAACACCATATATTTT.